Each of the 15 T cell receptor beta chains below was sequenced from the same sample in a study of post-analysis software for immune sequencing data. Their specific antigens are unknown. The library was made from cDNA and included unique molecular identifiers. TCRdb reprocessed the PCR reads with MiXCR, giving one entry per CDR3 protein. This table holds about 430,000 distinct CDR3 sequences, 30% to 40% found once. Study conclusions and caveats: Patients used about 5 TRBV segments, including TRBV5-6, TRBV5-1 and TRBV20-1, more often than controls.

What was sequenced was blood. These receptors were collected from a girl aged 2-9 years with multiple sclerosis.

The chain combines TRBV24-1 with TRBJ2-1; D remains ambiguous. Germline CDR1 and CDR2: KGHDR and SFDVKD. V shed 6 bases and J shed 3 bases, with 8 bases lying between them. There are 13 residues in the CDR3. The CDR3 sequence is CATSNQVYNEQFF. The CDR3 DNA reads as TGTGCCACCAGTAACCAAGTCTACAATGAGCAGTTCTTC.

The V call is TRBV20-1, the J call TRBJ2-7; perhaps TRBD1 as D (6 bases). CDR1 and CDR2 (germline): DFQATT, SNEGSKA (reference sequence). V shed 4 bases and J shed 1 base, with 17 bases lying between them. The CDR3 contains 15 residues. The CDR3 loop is CSAKPHWTASYEQYF. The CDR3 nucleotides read TGCAGTGCTAAACCCCACTGGACAGCGTCCTACGAGCAGTACTTC.

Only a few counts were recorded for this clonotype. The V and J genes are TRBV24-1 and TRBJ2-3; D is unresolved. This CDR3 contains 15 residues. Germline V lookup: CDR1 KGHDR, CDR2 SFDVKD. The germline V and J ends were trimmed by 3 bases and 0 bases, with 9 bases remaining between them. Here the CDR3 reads CATSDPGRSTDTQYF. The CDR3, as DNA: TGTGCCACCAGTGATCCGGGCCGTAGCACAGATACGCAGTATTTT.

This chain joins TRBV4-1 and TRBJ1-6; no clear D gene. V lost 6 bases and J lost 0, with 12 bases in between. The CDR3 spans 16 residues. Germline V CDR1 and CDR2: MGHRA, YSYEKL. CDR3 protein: CASRTTFSSYNSPLHF. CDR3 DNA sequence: TGCGCCAGCAGGACAACCTTTAGCTCCTATAATTCACCCCTCCACTTT.

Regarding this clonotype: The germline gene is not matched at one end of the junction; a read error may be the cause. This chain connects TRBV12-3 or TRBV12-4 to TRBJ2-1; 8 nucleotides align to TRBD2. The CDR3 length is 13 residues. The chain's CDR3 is CAGSFGRGPEQFF. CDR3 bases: TGTGCCGGCAGTTTCGGGAGGGGTCCTGAGCAGTTCTTC.

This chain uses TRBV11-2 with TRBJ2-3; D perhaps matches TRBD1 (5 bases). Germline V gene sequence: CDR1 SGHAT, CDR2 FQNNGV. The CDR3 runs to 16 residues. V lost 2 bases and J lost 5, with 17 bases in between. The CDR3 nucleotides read TGTGCCAGCAGCTTAAGGGGCCGACTTACGATAGATACGCAGTATTTT. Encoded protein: CASSLRGRLTIDTQYF.

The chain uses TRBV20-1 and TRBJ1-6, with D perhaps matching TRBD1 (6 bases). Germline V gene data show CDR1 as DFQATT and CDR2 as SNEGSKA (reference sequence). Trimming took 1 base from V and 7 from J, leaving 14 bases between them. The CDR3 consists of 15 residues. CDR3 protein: CSARVGGQYNSPLHF. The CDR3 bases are TGCAGTGCTAGAGTAGGGGGACAATACAATTCACCCCTCCACTTT.

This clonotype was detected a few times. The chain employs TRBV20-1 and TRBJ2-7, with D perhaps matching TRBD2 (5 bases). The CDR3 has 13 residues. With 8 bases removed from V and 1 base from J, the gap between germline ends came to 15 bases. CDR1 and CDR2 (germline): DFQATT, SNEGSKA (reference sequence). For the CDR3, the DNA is TGCAGTCCGCTTAATACGGGATCCTACGAGCAGTACTTC. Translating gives CSPLNTGSYEQYF.

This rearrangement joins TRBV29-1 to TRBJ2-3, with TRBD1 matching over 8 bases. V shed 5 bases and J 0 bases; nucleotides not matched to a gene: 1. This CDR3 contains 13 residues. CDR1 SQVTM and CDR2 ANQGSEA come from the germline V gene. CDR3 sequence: CSVTGGSTDTQYF. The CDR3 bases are TGCAGCGTTACAGGGGGGAGCACAGATACGCAGTATTTT.

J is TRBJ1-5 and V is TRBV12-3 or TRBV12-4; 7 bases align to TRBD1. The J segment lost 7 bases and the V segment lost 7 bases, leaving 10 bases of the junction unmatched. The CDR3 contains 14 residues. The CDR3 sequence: CASTSTGSGQPQHF. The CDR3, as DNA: TGTGCCAGCACCTCGACAGGGAGTGGCCAGCCCCAGCATTTT.

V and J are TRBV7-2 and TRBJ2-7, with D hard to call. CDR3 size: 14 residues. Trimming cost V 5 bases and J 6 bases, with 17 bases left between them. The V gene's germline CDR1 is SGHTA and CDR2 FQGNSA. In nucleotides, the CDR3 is TGTGCCAGCAGCCTCGGGTCAGTCACTACCGAGCAGTACTTC. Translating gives CASSLGSVTTEQYF.

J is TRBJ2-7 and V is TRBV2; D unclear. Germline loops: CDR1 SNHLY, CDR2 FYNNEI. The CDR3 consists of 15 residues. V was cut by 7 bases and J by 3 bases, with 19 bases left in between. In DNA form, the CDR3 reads TGTGCCAGCAACGTGGGCCTTTGGGTAGGCTACGAGCAGTACTTC. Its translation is CASNVGLWVGYEQYF.

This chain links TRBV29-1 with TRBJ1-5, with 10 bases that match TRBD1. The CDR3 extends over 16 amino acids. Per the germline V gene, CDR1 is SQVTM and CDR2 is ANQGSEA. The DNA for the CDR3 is TGCACTCCACATCAGACAGGGGGCTTCCTCAATCAGCCCCAGCATTTT. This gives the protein CTPHQTGGFLNQPQHF. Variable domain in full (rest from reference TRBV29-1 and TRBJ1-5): SAVISQKPSRDICQRGTSLTIQCQVDSQVTMMFWYRQQPGQSLTLIATANQGSEATYESGFVIDKFPISRPNLTFSTLTVSNMSPEDSSIYLCTPHQTGGFLNQPQHFGDGTRLSIL.

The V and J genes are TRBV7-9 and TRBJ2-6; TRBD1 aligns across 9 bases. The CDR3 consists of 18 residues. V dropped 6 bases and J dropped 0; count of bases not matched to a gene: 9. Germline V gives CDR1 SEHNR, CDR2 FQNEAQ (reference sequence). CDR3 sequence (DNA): TGTGCCAGCAGTCTCCCCGGGACAGGGCCCTCTGGGGCCAACGTCCTGACTTTC. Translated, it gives CASSLPGTGPSGANVLTF.

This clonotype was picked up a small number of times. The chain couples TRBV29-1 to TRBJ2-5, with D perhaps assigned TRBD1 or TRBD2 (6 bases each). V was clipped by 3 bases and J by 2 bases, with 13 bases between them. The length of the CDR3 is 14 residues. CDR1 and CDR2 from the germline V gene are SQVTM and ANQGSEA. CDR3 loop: CSVDWGALQETQYF. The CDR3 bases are TGCAGCGTTGACTGGGGGGCCCTACAAGAGACCCAGTACTTC.